This TCR beta chain was observed in a study of CD8+CD57+ T cells in acquired aplastic anemia (dated 2018 in TCRdb). Study-level background: Extracted DNA from sorted CD4+ and CD8+ cells averaged about 3 ug, ranging from roughly 0.19 to 27.4 ug. A CD8+CD57+ expansion meant a frequency higher than the mean frequency seen in healthy subjects. Results the study describes overall, beyond this receptor: Between patients and healthy controls, no significant difference in CD8+ Simpson's diversity was found (P=0.060). Roughly 30 CD8+ CDR3 sequences were found to be shared between patients and controls, but these sequences appeared to be highly expressed in patients and within the immunodominant clones of the patients.

The patients picked for sequencing were ones in whom flow cytometry had shown an expansion of CD8+CD57+ cells. All patients had severe acquired aplastic anemia diagnosed by International Study of Aplastic Anemia and Agranulocytosis and Camitta criteria. No therapy had been received by the patients at the time of blood sampling. In the study, sorted CD4+ and CD8+ blood T cells from patients with severe aplastic anemia and from healthy subjects underwent deep sequencing of TCR repertoires. In the USA, patient enrollment took place under clinicaltrials.gov protocols 00001620, 01623167, 00001397, 00071045, 00081523 and 00961064. Ficoll-Paque density gradient centrifugation was used to isolate peripheral blood mononuclear cells. CD4+ and CD8+ T cells were sorted by FACS or magnetic beads before DNA extraction. Genomic DNA served as template for TCR beta VDJ combination and CDR3 sequence profiling. An Illumina HiSeq 2000 was used for TCR repertoire sequencing. The authors processed their data as follows. TRBV/TRBJ rearrangement plots, CDR3 size and DJ length profiles, and Simpson's diversity index were used to evaluate the repertoires. The most abundant DNA sequence in the deep sequencing data was defined as the immunodominant clone. CDR3 amino acid sequences were screened for sharing across subjects and were compared with published repertoires and the VDJdb database. The raw public reads went through TCRdb reprocessing: fastp at Q25, MiXCR clone calling, in-frame beta chains kept. Each entry is one CDR3 protein sequence, shown with its most common DNA and genes. The V and J calls come from TCRdb's annotation, not from the publication. The sample table shows around 170,000 distinct CDR3 sequences, and roughly 45% are seen once. The ten top clones hold under 3.5% of the sample.

Notes on this clonotype: Its recognized antigen is unknown. No much larger clonotype is one base removed from it; base qualities were not supplied.

Reading the germline V gene gives CDR1 MNHNS and CDR2 SASEGT. V is shortened by 0 bases, J by 2 bases, and the region joining them spans 4 bases. Counted from cysteine to phenylalanine, this CDR3 has 13 amino acids. Only the CDR3 part of the read is kept: 39 bases, read in frame from the first base. Recombination connected TRBV6-1 to TRBJ1-1; no confident D gene assignment can be made. The sequenced sample was sorted CD4+, CD8+, or CD8+CD57+ T cells (not recorded which) from PBMCs. This sequence was found in a human donor with aplastic anemia. The bases read TGTGCCAGCAGTGAAGCGGACAACACTGAAGCTTTCTTT. Its amino acids are CASSEADNTEAFF.